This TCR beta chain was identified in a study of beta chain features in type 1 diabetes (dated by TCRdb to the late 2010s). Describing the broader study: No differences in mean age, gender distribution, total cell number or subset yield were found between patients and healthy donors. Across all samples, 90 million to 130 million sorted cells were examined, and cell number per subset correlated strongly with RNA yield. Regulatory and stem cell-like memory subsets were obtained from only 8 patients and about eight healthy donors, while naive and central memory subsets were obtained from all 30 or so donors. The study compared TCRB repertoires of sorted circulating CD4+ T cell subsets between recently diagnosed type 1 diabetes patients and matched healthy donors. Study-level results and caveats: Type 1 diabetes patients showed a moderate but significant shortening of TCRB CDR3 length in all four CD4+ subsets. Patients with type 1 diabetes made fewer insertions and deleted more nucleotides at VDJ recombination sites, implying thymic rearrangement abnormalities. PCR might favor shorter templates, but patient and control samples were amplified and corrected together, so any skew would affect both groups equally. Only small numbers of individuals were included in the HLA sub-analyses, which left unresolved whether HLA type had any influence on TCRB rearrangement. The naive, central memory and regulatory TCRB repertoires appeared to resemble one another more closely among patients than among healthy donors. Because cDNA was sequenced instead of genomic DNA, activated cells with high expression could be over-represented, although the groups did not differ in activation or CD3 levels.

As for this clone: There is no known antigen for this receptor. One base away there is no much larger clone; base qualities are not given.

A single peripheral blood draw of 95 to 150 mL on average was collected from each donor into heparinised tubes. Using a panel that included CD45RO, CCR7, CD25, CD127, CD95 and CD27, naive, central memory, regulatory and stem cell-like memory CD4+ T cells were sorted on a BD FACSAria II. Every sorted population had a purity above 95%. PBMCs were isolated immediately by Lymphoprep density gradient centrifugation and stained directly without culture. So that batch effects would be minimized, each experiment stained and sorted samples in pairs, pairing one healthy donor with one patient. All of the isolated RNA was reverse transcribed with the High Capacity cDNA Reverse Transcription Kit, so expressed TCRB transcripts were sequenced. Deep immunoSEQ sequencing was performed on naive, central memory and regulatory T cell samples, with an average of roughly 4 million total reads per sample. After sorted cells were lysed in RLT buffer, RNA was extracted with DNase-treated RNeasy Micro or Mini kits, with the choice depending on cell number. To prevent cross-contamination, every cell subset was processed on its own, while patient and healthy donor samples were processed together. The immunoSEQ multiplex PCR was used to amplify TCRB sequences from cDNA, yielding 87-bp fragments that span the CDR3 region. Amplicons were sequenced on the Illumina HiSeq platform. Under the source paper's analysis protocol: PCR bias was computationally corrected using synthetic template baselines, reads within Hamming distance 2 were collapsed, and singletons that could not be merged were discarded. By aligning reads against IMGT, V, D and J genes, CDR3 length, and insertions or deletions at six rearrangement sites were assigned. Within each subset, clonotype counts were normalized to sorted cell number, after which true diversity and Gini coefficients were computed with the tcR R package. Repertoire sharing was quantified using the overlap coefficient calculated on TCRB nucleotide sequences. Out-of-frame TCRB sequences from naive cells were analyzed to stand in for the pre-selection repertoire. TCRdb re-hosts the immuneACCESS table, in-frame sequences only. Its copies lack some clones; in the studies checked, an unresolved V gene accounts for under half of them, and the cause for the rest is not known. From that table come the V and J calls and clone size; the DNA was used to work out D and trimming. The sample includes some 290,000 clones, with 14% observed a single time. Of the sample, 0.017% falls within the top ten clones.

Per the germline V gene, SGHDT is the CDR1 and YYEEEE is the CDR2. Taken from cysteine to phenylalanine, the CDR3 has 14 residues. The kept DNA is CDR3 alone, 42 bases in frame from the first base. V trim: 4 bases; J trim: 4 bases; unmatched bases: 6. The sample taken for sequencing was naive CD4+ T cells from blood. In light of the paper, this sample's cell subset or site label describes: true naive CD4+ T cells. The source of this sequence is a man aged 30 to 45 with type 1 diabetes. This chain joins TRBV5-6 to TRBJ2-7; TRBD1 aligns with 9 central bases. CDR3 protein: CASSLTGQGYEQYF. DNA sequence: TGTGCCAGCAGCCTGACGGGACAGGGTTACGAGCAGTACTTC. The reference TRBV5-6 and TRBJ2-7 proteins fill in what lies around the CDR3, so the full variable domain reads DAGVTQSPTHLIKTRGQQVTLRCSPKSGHDTVSWYQQALGQGPQFIFQYYEEEERQRGNFPDRFSGHQFPNYSSELNVNALLLGDSALYLCASSLTGQGYEQYFGPGTRLTVT.